This T cell receptor beta chain is from a study of T cell changes during pregnancy in multiple sclerosis. This table comes from immunoSEQ multiplex PCR, and its TCRdb copy is limited to in-frame clones, with some not included. The repertoire has roughly 40,000 clones, 90% of them found once; the top ten carry under 0.55%. The CDR3 sequence is 18 residues long. The germline V gene encodes CDR1 SEHNR and CDR2 FQNEAQ (reference sequence). The V end was cut by 4 bases, the J end by 2 bases, with 21 bases between. The TCR originated in a female donor in good health, enrolled as a control in a pregnancy study. Sequenced here: CD4+ T cells from peripheral blood mononuclear cells, sampled in the first trimester of pregnancy. The V call is TRBV7-9, the J call TRBJ1-5; possibly TRBD1 for D (5 bases). Written as DNA, the CDR3 is TGTGCCAGCAGCTGGGGGGTGACAGCGGGCGGAGGCAATCAGCCCCAGCATTTT. Translation gives CASSWGVTAGGGNQPQHF.